The present entry profiles one T cell receptor (beta chain) with its context. Its antigen is currently not known. Base qualities are missing; no much larger clone stands one base away. At diagnosis, tumor, uninvolved tumor-adjacent lung and peripheral blood were collected and then preserved as a mix of FFPE and fresh-frozen material. For TCR repertoire profiling, blood samples were analyzed as peripheral blood mononuclear cells. The entry originates in a study of T cells in localized non-small cell lung cancer (dated by TCRdb to between 2020 and 2021). Concerning the study at large: Comparing tumors with uninvolved tumor-adjacent lungs, the study looked at the T cell repertoires of roughly 250 patients with early-stage NSCLC. All 240 or so NSCLC patients in the cohort were treatment-naive and had localized lung tumors that were resected. A mean age of about 66 years was recorded for the NSCLC patients, of whom 120 to 150 were male and 95 to 110 were female.

V trim: 3 bases; J trim: 2 bases; unmatched bases: 5. The germline V gene specifies SGDLS as CDR1 and YYNGEE as CDR2. The CDR3 sequence holds 15 residues, the cysteine and phenylalanine included. The DNA shown is the 45-base CDR3, in frame from base 1. What the study reported, not specific to this receptor: A median of roughly 50 of the top 100 tumor clones turned up in the paired uninvolved adjacent lung, and 25 to 35 of those clones also ranked among the top 100 of that same adjacent lung. Because multi-region tumor sequencing was not performed, intratumor heterogeneity could not be ruled out. Uninvolved tumor-adjacent lung showed the highest T cell clonality, higher than tumor, which suggests more focused antigenic responses in the uninvolved tumor-adjacent lung. Longer overall survival was associated with higher T cell density in blood, whereas shorter survival was associated with higher clonality in adjacent lung. Since the design was exploratory, TCR variables were selected using unadjusted p-values with no false-discovery rate correction.

The immunoSEQ Assay was used to sequence TCR beta CDR3 regions from DNA. Under the source paper's analysis protocol: To compute T cell density, TCR beta template counts were normalized to usable DNA, which was estimated by amplifying housekeeping genes. Richness was estimated using the preseqR package, with extrapolation to 400,000 templates for PBMC samples and to 120,000 templates for tissue samples. Clonality was taken to be one minus Pielou's evenness. Tissue-enriched TCRs were identified through differential abundance testing performed on productive amino-acid clonotypes, with a minimum total count of 5 and an alpha of 0.1. The Jaccard Index and the Morisita Overlap Index were used to measure repertoire overlap between compartments. GLIPH clustered TCR beta CDR3s with public tetramer-defined viral CDR3s; viral motifs required at least three viral sequences plus V-gene enrichment. In its TCRdb copy, this immuneACCESS table keeps in-frame sequences only and misses some clones. Where compared with another copy, unresolved V genes explain less than half of these, and the others have no known cause. V and J calls plus clone size are reproduced from that table; the DNA served to infer D and trimming. Across this sample there are 25,000 to 30,000 clones, with roughly 90% seen only once. Approximately 30% of the sample is held by the ten biggest clonotypes.

The sample consisted of peripheral blood, taken before any cancer treatment. The rearranged segments are TRBV9 and TRBJ2-7; TRBD1 matches 10 bases in the middle. The clonotype was recovered from a female donor over 55 with stage I lung adenocarcinoma. Here is the DNA: TGTGCCAGCAGCGCCCGGGACAGGGGCCCCTACGAGCAGTACTTC. Its product reads: CASSARDRGPYEQYF. When the CDR3 is completed using the reference TRBV9 and TRBJ2-7 genes on either side, the full variable domain is DSGVTQTPKHLITATGQRVTLRCSPRSGDLSVYWYQQSLDQGLQFLIQYYNGEERAKGNILERFSAQQFPDLHSELNLSSLELGDSALYFCASSARDRGPYEQYFGPGTRLTVT.